The 3 T cell receptor beta chains given below trace back to one sample, sequenced in a study of shared clonotypes between healthy human individuals. CD45RO-negative, CCR7-positively selected cells formed the naive CD8 fraction, excluding terminally differentiated effector memory CD45RA+ cells. Assay used: immunoSEQ multiplex PCR; TCRdb lists only in-frame clones, some missing. The sample has about 2.1 million clones, 85% to 95% seen once; the top ten hold around 1.7%. Sequences were obtained from naive CD8+ T cells from PBMCs. The receptors originated from a young man in good health. Some clones in this sample may be carry-over from other donors' samples.

The J gene is TRBJ2-2, the V gene TRBV28; 12 bases match TRBD2. Germline V CDR1 and CDR2: MDHEN, SYDVKM. This CDR3 spans 19 amino acids. The ends lost 6 bases at V and 0 bases at J; junction bases unmatched: 11. CDR3 sequence: CASSRPTSGGAANTGELFF. Written as DNA, the CDR3 is TGTGCCAGCAGCCGGCCGACTAGCGGGGGAGCCGCGAACACCGGGGAGCTGTTTTTT.

The genes are TRBV7-2 and TRBJ2-1, with 7 nucleotides matching TRBD2. With V trimmed by 2 bases and J by 10 bases, 8 bases remained unmatched. CDR3 size: 14 residues. The germline V gene has CDR1 SGHTA and CDR2 FQGNSA. CDR3 nucleotide sequence: TGTGCCAGCAGCTTATTCCTGGGGAGGGAAGAGCAGTTCTTC. Protein sequence: CASSLFLGREEQFF.

The V gene is TRBV9, the J gene TRBJ2-1; 12 positions match TRBD2. Germline CDR1 reads SGDLS; CDR2 reads YYNGEE. Trimming took 3 bases from V and 6 from J; bases not matched to a gene: 7. This CDR3 region has 16 residues. The CDR3 spells CASSALRTSGTNEQFF. The DNA for the CDR3 is TGTGCCAGCAGCGCCCTGCGGACTAGCGGGACCAATGAGCAGTTCTTC.